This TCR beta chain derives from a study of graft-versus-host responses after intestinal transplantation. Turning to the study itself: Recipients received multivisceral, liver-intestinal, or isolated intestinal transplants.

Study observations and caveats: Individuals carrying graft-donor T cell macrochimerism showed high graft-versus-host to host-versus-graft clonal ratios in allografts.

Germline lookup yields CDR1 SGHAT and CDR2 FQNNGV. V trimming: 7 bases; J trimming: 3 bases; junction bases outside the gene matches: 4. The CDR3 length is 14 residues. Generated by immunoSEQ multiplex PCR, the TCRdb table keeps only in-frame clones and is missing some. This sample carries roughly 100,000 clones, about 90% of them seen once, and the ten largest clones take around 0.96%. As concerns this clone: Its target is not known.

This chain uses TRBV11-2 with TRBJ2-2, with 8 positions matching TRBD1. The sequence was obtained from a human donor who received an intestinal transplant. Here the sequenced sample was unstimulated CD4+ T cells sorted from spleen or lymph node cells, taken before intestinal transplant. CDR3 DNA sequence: TGTGCCAGCAACCTGACAGGGGACACCGGGGAGCTGTTTTTT. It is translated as CASNLTGDTGELFF.